This TCR beta chain was sequenced in a study of naive and memory T cell subsets. Study-level results: Clonotypes are single alpha or beta chains, not paired receptors. A few larger clonotypes appeared in naive repertoires, especially CD8, possibly memory cells re-expressing CD45RA.

Both TRBC1 and TRBC2 were covered by a beta constant-region primer of two equimolar oligonucleotides. Four rounds of PCR amplified the ligated cDNA using nested alpha and beta constant-region primers plus SP2. A 12-nucleotide UMI and the SP2 primer were added to the cDNA 3' end by oligonucleotide ligation. TCRdb reanalysed the UMI-ligation and nested PCR reads using MiXCR and keeps one entry per CDR3 protein. The sample gives under 150,000 distinct CDR3 sequences, approximately 21% of which show up once; 0.6% to 0.7% is in the top ten. The length of the CDR3 is 14 residues. V gave up 1 base and J gave up 6 bases; unmatched junction bases: 3. Germline V gene lookup returns CDR1 MGHRA and CDR2 YSYEKL. This clonotype was observed a handful of times. Antigen: not known. CMV status came from CD4+ T cell IFNgamma after overnight CMV lysate stimulation of fresh PBMCs.

The sequence was collected from a human donor in good health. The specimen sequenced was naive CD8+ T cells from blood. The chain uses TRBV4-1 and TRBJ2-1; 7 nucleotides line up with TRBD1. The CDR3 is CASSQGQGGNEQFF. CDR3 nucleotide sequence: TGCGCCAGCAGCCAAGGACAGGGCGGCAATGAGCAGTTCTTC.